A selection of T cell receptor beta chains follows, all from one sample in a study of spatial heterogeneity in lung cancer. One entry per CDR3 protein results from TCRdb running MiXCR on the 5' RACE reads. The table lists 20,000 to 25,000 distinct CDR3 sequences, about 4.9% of them singletons, with less than 35% in the top ten. Sequencing used PBMCs, obtained at surgery. The receptors here all came from a male donor with early-stage non-small cell lung cancer. The CDR3 runs from the conserved cysteine through the conserved F or W. D genes are given only for firm matches. A clone size is listed for some rows: how often the clone was seen (once, few, many), or a class if it is expanded.

11,TRBJ2-1,-,TRBV12-3/TRBV12-4,-,CASSPNDEQFF,TGTGCCAGCAGTCCCAACGATGAGCAGTTCTTC
14,TRBJ2-2,many,TRBV29-1,-,CSVEGPMNTGELFF,TGCAGCGTTGAGGGTCCCATGAACACCGGGGAGCTGTTTTTT
14,TRBJ1-1,many,TRBV2,-,CASRDPRKNTEAFF,TGTGCCAGCAGAGATCCTAGAAAGAACACTGAAGCTTTCTTT
13,TRBJ2-7,many,TRBV2,TRBD2,CASNQRDAYEQYF,TGTGCCAGCAACCAGCGGGATGCCTACGAGCAGTACTTC
13,TRBJ2-1,many,TRBV7-9,-,CASSLVQYNEQFF,TGTGCCAGCAGCTTAGTACAGTACAATGAGCAGTTCTTC
15,TRBJ2-1,many,TRBV12-3/TRBV12-4,TRBD2,CASSPAGDSYNEQFF,TGTGCCAGCAGTCCAGCGGGGGACTCCTACAATGAGCAGTTCTTC
14,TRBJ2-5,many,TRBV28,-,CASNSQGSGETQYF,TGTGCCAGCAACTCACAGGGTTCGGGCGAGACCCAGTACTTC
14,TRBJ1-1,many,TRBV6-2/TRBV6-3,-,CASSYPPLRSEAFF,TGTGCCAGCAGTTACCCCCCTTTACGGAGTGAAGCTTTCTTT
13,TRBJ2-1,many,TRBV29-1,-,CSVEDDLYNEQFF,TGCAGCGTTGAAGACGACCTCTACAATGAGCAGTTCTTC
12,TRBJ1-2,many,TRBV19,-,CASSKDSYGYTF,TGTGCCAGTAGTAAGGACAGCTATGGCTACACCTTC
14,TRBJ1-2,many,TRBV19,TRBD1,CASSPWTGNYGYTF,TGTGCCAGTAGTCCCTGGACAGGGAACTATGGCTACACCTTC
13,TRBJ2-3,many,TRBV7-2,-,CASSSPVSDTQYF,TGTGCCAGCAGCAGCCCTGTGTCGGATACGCAGTATTTT
15,TRBJ2-3,many,TRBV30,TRBD1,CAWTFGTGGSYTQYF,TGTGCCTGGACATTCGGGACAGGGGGCTCATATACGCAGTATTTT
13,TRBJ1-5,many,TRBV27,-,CASSSTVGLPQHF,TGTGCCAGCAGTTCCACAGTAGGTCTGCCCCAGCATTTT
13,TRBJ1-2,many,TRBV19,-,CASSMGGTYGYTF,TGTGCCAGTAGTATGGGAGGGACCTATGGCTACACCTTC
14,TRBJ1-6,many,TRBV6-6,-,CASSYSPFNSPLHF,TGTGCCAGCAGTTACTCCCCCTTCAATTCACCCCTCCACTTT
15,TRBJ1-3,-,TRBV4-2,TRBD1,CASSQGTTGGNTIYF,TGTGCCAGCAGCCAAGGGACGACAGGGGGGAACACCATATATTTT
12,TRBJ1-2,many,TRBV29-1,TRBD1,CSVATGVYGYTF,TGCAGCGTTGCGACAGGGGTCTATGGCTACACCTTC
11,TRBJ2-7,medium-sized,TRBV29-1,-,CSVTRERGQYF,TGCAGCGTCACCAGGGAGCGAGGGCAGTACTTC
15,TRBJ2-3,many,TRBV11-3,-,CASSSGVAGTDTQYF,TGTGCCAGCAGCTCGGGGGTAGCGGGCACAGATACGCAGTATTTT
15,TRBJ1-4,-,TRBV12-3/TRBV12-4,-,CASSLTRGRHEKLFF,TGTGCCAGCAGTCTCACGCGGGGGAGGCATGAAAAACTGTTTTTT
19,TRBJ1-5,many,TRBV19,TRBD1,CASSIERTGFAYSNQPQHF,TGTGCCAGTAGTATAGAAAGGACAGGGTTTGCCTATAGCAATCAGCCCCAGCATTTT
13,TRBJ2-5,many,TRBV15,TRBD1,CATTRDRAETQYF,TGTGCCACTACTAGGGACAGGGCCGAGACCCAGTACTTC